These 10 T cell receptor beta chains were sequenced from one sample in a study of T cell responses to AZD1222 COVID-19 vaccine. Data came from immunoSEQ multiplex PCR; TCRdb stores just in-frame clones and leaves some out. The data show some 140,000 clones, 90% to 95% seen once. Source: peripheral blood, taken 28 days after the second AZD1222 dose. Receptors originate from an adult who received the AZD1222 COVID-19 vaccine.

This chain connects TRBV10-1 to TRBJ1-1; D is unresolved. V lost 8 bases to trimming and J lost 2 bases, with 15 bases between them. CDR3 length equals 14 residues. From germline, CDR1 is WNHNN and CDR2 SYGVQD (reference sequence). CDR3 bases: TGCGCCAGCGCCCGGTCAAGGCCCAACACTGAAGCTTTCTTT. Protein: CASARSRPNTEAFF.

This sequence joins TRBV24-1 and TRBJ1-2; 7 bases match TRBD1. This CDR3 spans 18 amino acids. Germline assignment: CDR1 KGHDR and CDR2 SFDVKD. V shed 1 base, J shed 4 bases, and the junction held 14 bases outside the gene matches. The CDR3 spells CATSDFRTKGTASYGYTF. CDR3 DNA: TGTGCCACCAGTGATTTCCGTACTAAGGGGACAGCGAGCTATGGCTACACCTTC.

The chain recombines TRBV28 with TRBJ2-7; D perhaps matches TRBD1 (6 bases). V shed 7 bases and J shed 3 bases, with 13 bases lying between them. Germline V gene lookup returns CDR1 MDHEN and CDR2 SYDVKM. The CDR3 has 13 residues. The CDR3 region has the DNA TGTGCCAGCAACCTCCAGGGGAGCTACGAGCAGTACTTC. It translates to CASNLQGSYEQYF.

This clone is a singleton in its sample. This rearrangement joins TRBV2 to TRBJ2-1, with D perhaps matching TRBD1 (6 bases). Germline assignment: CDR1 SNHLY and CDR2 FYNNEI. Trimming removed 6 bases from V and 9 bases from J, with 18 bases in between. There are 14 residues in the CDR3. The CDR3 here is CASSAIVQGSEQFF. CDR3 DNA sequence: TGTGCCAGCAGCGCAATAGTCCAGGGGAGTGAGCAGTTCTTC.

The chain carries TRBV19 and TRBJ1-1, with 7 bases that match TRBD1. This CDR3 is built from 13 residues. Looked up from germline, CDR1 is LNHDA and CDR2 is SQIVND (reference sequence). V was clipped by 8 bases and J by 3 bases; unmatched bases: 6. The CDR3 sequence is CASRTQGDTEAFF. DNA of the CDR3: TGTGCCAGTCGGACCCAGGGGGACACTGAAGCTTTCTTT.

The genes are TRBV2 and TRBJ2-7; 8 nucleotides align to TRBD1. The V segment lost 3 bases and the J segment 2 bases; nucleotides outside the gene matches: 3. Germline CDR1 reads SNHLY; CDR2 reads FYNNEI. This CDR3 has 14 residues. The CDR3, as DNA: TGTGCCAGCAGTGACCAGGACAGGGCCTACGAGCAGTACTTC. This encodes CASSDQDRAYEQYF.

The chain recombines TRBV30 with TRBJ2-7; maybe TRBD1 (6 bases). The CDR3 extends over 14 amino acids. Trimming left V 5 bases short and J 2 bases short, with 16 bases between. Germline CDR1 GTSNPN, CDR2 SVGIG (reference sequence). The chain's CDR3 is CAWETRDTTYEQYF. The CDR3 DNA sequence: TGTGCCTGGGAAACTAGGGACACGACCTACGAGCAGTACTTC.

This CDR3 reads CASGARVEAFF. CDR3 DNA: TGTGCCAGCGGGGCGCGGGTTGAGGCTTTCTTT. The chain has TRBV19 and TRBJ1-1, with D possibly matching TRBD1 (5 bases). CDR1 is LNHDA and CDR2 is SQIVND in the germline V gene (reference sequence). Trimming cost V 9 bases and J 11 bases, with 16 bases left between them. The CDR3 is 11 residues long.

V usage is TRBV7-9 and J usage is TRBJ1-2, with 8 bases identical to TRBD1. Per germline, CDR1 SEHNR and CDR2 FQNEAQ (reference sequence). V gave up 1 base and J gave up 7 bases; unmatched junction bases: 5. The CDR3 is 14 residues long. The CDR3 nucleotides read TGTGCCAGCAGCTTAGAATCAGGGGGCCGTGGCTACACCTTC. The encoded protein is CASSLESGGRGYTF.

The chain combines TRBV7-2 with TRBJ2-7; TRBD2 aligns across 11 bases. Per germline, CDR1 SGHTA and CDR2 FQGNSA. With 5 bases clipped from V and 8 bases from J, the junction kept 5 bases outside the gene matches. The CDR3 sequence is 13 residues long. In DNA form, the CDR3 reads TGTGCCAGCAGCACGACTAGCGGGGTGAAGCAGTACTTC. This codes for CASSTTSGVKQYF.